These 28 T cell receptor beta chains originate from one sample sequenced in a study of blood T cell repertoires in COVID-19. Generated by immunoSEQ multiplex PCR, the TCRdb table keeps only in-frame clones and is missing some. The sample has about 300,000 clones; approximately 88% are singletons. The sequencing sample was made of peripheral blood. These receptors were collected from a man younger than 35 with active or convalescent COVID-19.

The chain is built from TRBV7-2 and TRBJ2-5; possible D gene TRBD2, 7 bases. Deletions cut 5 bases from V and 5 bases from J, with 18 bases between. This CDR3 contains 15 residues. Germline V CDR1 and CDR2: SGHTA, FQGNSA. CDR3 residues: CASSGRGGRFETQYF. The CDR3 coding sequence is TGTGCCAGCAGCGGGAGGGGGGGCAGATTCGAGACCCAGTACTTC.

The J gene is TRBJ1-6, the V gene TRBV27; 7 nucleotides align to TRBD1. Germline values: CDR1 MNHEY, CDR2 SMNVEV (reference sequence). The CDR3 has 17 amino acids. V trimming: 3 bases; J trimming: 4 bases; junction bases outside the gene matches: 9. Written as DNA, the CDR3 is TGTGCCAGCAGTTTTACCCAGGGACAGCTTTATAATTCACCCCTCCACTTT. This codes for CASSFTQGQLYNSPLHF.

Here the CDR3 reads CASSRDSYTEAFF. The DNA for the CDR3 is TGCGCCAGCAGCAGGGACAGCTACACTGAAGCTTTCTTT. The rearrangement links TRBV5-1 to TRBJ1-1; 7 bases align to TRBD1. Losses at the gene ends were 4 bases for V and 3 bases for J; bases not matched to a gene: 3. CDR1 SGHRS and CDR2 YFSETQ come from the germline V gene. The CDR3 runs 13 residues. Variable domain in full (rest from reference TRBV5-1 and TRBJ1-1): KAGVTQTPRYLIKTRGQQVTLSCSPISGHRSVSWYQQTPGQGLQFLFEYFSETQRNKGNFPGRFSGRQFSNSRSEMNVSTLELGDSALYLCASSRDSYTEAFFGQGTRLTVV.

This clone was seen a handful of times. The chain recombines TRBV5-1 with TRBJ1-1; D unclear. The CDR3 has 11 amino acids. From germline, CDR1 is SGHRS and CDR2 YFSETQ. Trimming shortened V by 3 bases and J by 13 bases, and 13 bases separated the two germline ends. The CDR3 DNA reads TGCGCCAGCAGCTCAGGACTGGAGGATTTCTTT. Its translation is CASSSGLEDFF. Complete variable domain (other parts from reference TRBV5-1 and TRBJ1-1): KAGVTQTPRYLIKTRGQQVTLSCSPISGHRSVSWYQQTPGQGLQFLFEYFSETQRNKGNFPGRFSGRQFSNSRSEMNVSTLELGDSALYLCASSSGLEDFFGQGTRLTVV.

This sequence joins TRBV19 and TRBJ2-5; 7 nucleotides line up with TRBD1. Germline CDR1 reads LNHDA; CDR2 reads SQIVND (reference sequence). The junction had 9 bases not matched to a gene; V was cut back by 5 bases and J by 0 bases. The CDR3 is 16 amino acids. Here the CDR3 reads CASSLKGTAHQETQYF. The CDR3 coding sequence is TGTGCCAGTAGTCTCAAAGGGACAGCACACCAAGAGACCCAGTACTTC.

This clone showed up just a few times. The chain employs TRBV6-5 and TRBJ1-5; tentative D call: TRBD1 (5 bases). The CDR3 has 15 amino acids. The germline gives CDR1 MNHEY, CDR2 SVGAGI. With 6 bases removed from V and 4 bases from J, the gap between germline ends came to 16 bases. The CDR3 reads CASSPSQGGNQPQHF. Here the CDR3 DNA reads TGTGCCAGCAGCCCATCTCAGGGTGGGAATCAGCCCCAGCATTTT.

Only a few counts were recorded for this clone. CDR3 protein: CASSEGQEYNEQFF. In nucleotides, the CDR3 is TGTGCCAGCAGTGAGGGACAGGAATACAATGAGCAGTTCTTC. The genes are TRBV2 and TRBJ2-1, with 8 bases that match TRBD1. V gave up 3 bases and J gave up 4 bases; unmatched junction bases: 2. CDR1 is SNHLY, CDR2 FYNNEI, per germline. CDR3 length: 14 residues.

In this sample, this clone turned up once. The identical CDR3 is also encoded by other nucleotide sequences in the sample. The V gene is TRBV6-5, the J gene TRBJ1-6, with TRBD1 identical over 9 bases. Germline trimming cut 6 bases from V and 10 bases from J; bases unmatched to any gene: 7. The CDR3 length is 14 residues. Germline-derived CDR1 and CDR2 are MNHEY and SVGAGI. The CDR3 DNA reads as TGTGCCAGCAGCCCCGGGACAGGGCGGTCACCCCTCCACTTT. Protein sequence: CASSPGTGRSPLHF.

J is TRBJ1-2 and V is TRBV27; 7 nucleotides line up with TRBD1. V shed 5 bases and J 7 bases; nucleotides not matched to a gene: 10. Looked up from germline, CDR1 is MNHEY and CDR2 is SMNVEV (reference sequence). The CDR3 sequence is 14 residues long. The CDR3 coding sequence is TGTGCCAGCAGTCTTCGACAGGGTCCCGGTGGCTACACCTTC. Amino acid sequence: CASSLRQGPGGYTF.

V and J are TRBV6-1 and TRBJ2-2; 8 nucleotides align to TRBD1. J was trimmed by 1 base and V by 3 bases; bases with no gene match: 10. Germline V lookup: CDR1 MNHNS, CDR2 SASEGT. This CDR3 is built from 18 residues. The CDR3 nucleotides are TGTGCCAGCAGTGACCCCACCCGACAGGGGTGGAACACCGGGGAGCTGTTTTTT. This codes for CASSDPTRQGWNTGELFF.

The chain has TRBV3-1 (or the pseudogene TRBV3-2) and TRBJ2-7, with a tentative D call TRBD1 (5 bases). The CDR3 runs to 13 residues. Looked up from germline, CDR1 is LGHDT and CDR2 is YNNKEL (reference sequence). Trimming removed 1 base at V and 3 bases at J, with 7 bases between. CDR3: CASSQATDYEQYF. The CDR3 DNA reads as TGTGCCAGCAGCCAAGCGACAGACTACGAGCAGTACTTC.

As DNA, the CDR3 is TGTGCCAGCAGCCCCCGGGTGGGGGCAACCTACGAGCAGTACTTC. Its protein product is CASSPRVGATYEQYF. The chain has TRBV7-8 and TRBJ2-7; TRBD1 might be the D (6 bases). Trimming pared 5 bases from V and 2 bases from J, leaving 16 bases between. There are 15 residues in the CDR3. Germline V gene sequence: CDR1 SGHVS, CDR2 FQNEAQ.

This clone was recorded many times. The CDR3 region has the DNA TGTGCCAGCAGTGACAGGGATGTTAACACCATATATTTT. Translation: CASSDRDVNTIYF. V and J are TRBV6-1 and TRBJ1-3, with D maybe TRBD1 (5 bases). CDR3 size: 13 residues. Looked up from germline, CDR1 is MNHNS and CDR2 is SASEGT. Trimming stripped 3 bases from V and 7 bases from J, with 10 bases between.

The V call is TRBV11-2, the J call TRBJ2-3, with TRBD2 matching over 8 bases. This CDR3 spans 19 amino acids. From germline, CDR1 is SGHAT and CDR2 FQNNGV. V shed 4 bases, J shed 6 bases, and the junction held 21 bases outside the gene matches. The CDR3 is CASSSPRNPGLGFFDTQYF. The CDR3 region has the DNA TGTGCCAGCAGCTCACCGCGGAATCCGGGACTAGGTTTCTTTGATACGCAGTATTTT.

The rearrangement links TRBV12-3 or TRBV12-4 to TRBJ1-2; possible D gene TRBD1, 5 bases. This CDR3 comprises 13 residues. V shed 6 bases and J shed 2 bases, with 10 bases lying between them. DNA of the CDR3: TGTGCCAGCAGCCCCGGGGGGAACTATGGCTACACCTTC. Translated, it gives CASSPGGNYGYTF.

This chain links TRBV5-4 with TRBJ2-4, with D possibly TRBD2 on 5 matching bases. Germline V gene data show CDR1 as SGHNT and CDR2 as YYREEE (reference sequence). The CDR3 totals 14 residues. V was clipped by 3 bases and J by 3 bases, with 10 bases between them. The CDR3 DNA follows: TGTGCCAGCAGCTACGGGAAGGACAAAAACATTCAGTACTTC. Translating it yields CASSYGKDKNIQYF.

The chain couples TRBV6-5 to TRBJ1-1; D unclear. The CDR3 contains 13 residues. Germline values: CDR1 MNHEY, CDR2 SVGAGI. The ends were cut back, 7 bases at V and 1 base at J, with 10 bases in the middle. CDR3 sequence: CASKWESNTEAFF. The DNA of the CDR3 is TGTGCCAGCAAGTGGGAGTCGAACACTGAAGCTTTCTTT.

The V and J genes are TRBV6-2 or TRBV6-3 and TRBJ2-3, with 11 nucleotides matching TRBD2. This CDR3 has 16 residues. Germline CDR1 is MNHEY and CDR2 is SVGEGT. Unmatched junction bases numbered 7, after V lost 6 bases and J lost 2 bases. The CDR3 spells CASSPIAGGFTDTQYF. Here the CDR3 DNA reads TGTGCCAGCAGCCCGATAGCGGGGGGGTTCACAGATACGCAGTATTTT.

This clone appeared a few times. The V gene is TRBV4-3, the J gene TRBJ2-7, with TRBD1 matching 7 bases. V lost 2 bases, J lost 2 bases, and 6 bases stayed unmatched. Germline loops: CDR1 LGHNA, CDR2 YSLEER. The CDR3 loop spans 15 amino acids. CDR3 bases: TGCGCCAGCAGCCAAAAAACAGGGGCCCCCTACGAGCAGTACTTC. Its translation: CASSQKTGAPYEQYF.

In this sample, this clone turned up a few times. The V call is TRBV3-1 (or the pseudogene TRBV3-2), the J call TRBJ2-3, with D possibly matching TRBD2 (6 bases). Germline assignment: CDR1 LGHDT and CDR2 YNNKEL (reference sequence). This CDR3 spans 20 amino acids. Trimming cost V 0 bases and J 0 bases, with 22 bases left between them. This CDR3 reads CASSQDGGAGQSWSTDTQYF. The CDR3 DNA sequence: TGTGCCAGCAGCCAAGACGGAGGGGCAGGGCAGAGTTGGAGCACAGATACGCAGTATTTT.

Comments on this clone: Additional DNA sequences in this sample encode the identical CDR3. The chain combines TRBV19 with TRBJ1-2, with a weak D call TRBD1 (5 bases). The germline V and J ends were trimmed by 2 bases and 8 bases, with 9 bases remaining between them. Germline assignment: CDR1 LNHDA and CDR2 SQIVND (reference sequence). The CDR3 is made up of 12 amino acids. CDR3 sequence: CASSILGGGYTF. CDR3 nucleotide sequence: TGTGCCAGTAGTATACTCGGGGGAGGCTACACCTTC.

The chain has TRBV4-3 and TRBJ2-1; D is possibly TRBD1 (6 bases). CDR3 length: 15 amino acids. V was shortened by 6 bases and J by 0 bases, with 12 bases between the two germline ends. Germline V gene lookup returns CDR1 LGHNA and CDR2 YSLEER. The CDR3 sequence is CASSRAGASYNEQFF. In DNA, the CDR3 is TGCGCCAGCAGTCGCGCAGGGGCCTCCTACAATGAGCAGTTCTTC.

CDR3 sequence (DNA): TGTGCCAGCAGCTTAAGACAGGGGCGAGACACAGATACGCAGTATTTT. Amino acid sequence: CASSLRQGRDTDTQYF. The J gene is TRBJ2-3, the V gene TRBV7-8; 8 nucleotides line up with TRBD1. Germline assignment: CDR1 SGHVS and CDR2 FQNEAQ. The V gene end was trimmed by 2 bases and the J gene end by 2 bases; junction bases not matched to a gene: 6. The CDR3 contains 16 residues. The full variable domain, rest sourced from reference TRBV7-8 and TRBJ2-3, is GAGVSQSPRYKVAKRGQDVALRCDPISGHVSLFWYQQALGQGPEFLTYFQNEAQLDKSGLPSDRFFAERPEGSVSTLKIQRTQQEDSAVYLCASSLRQGRDTDTQYFGPGTRLTVL.

J is TRBJ1-5 and V is TRBV7-9; D not resolved. Trimming shortened V by 3 bases and J by 3 bases, and 9 bases separated the two germline ends. CDR1 is SEHNR, CDR2 FQNEAQ, per germline (reference sequence). The CDR3 has 14 residues. The DNA for the CDR3 is TGTGCCAGCAGCTTGGGTCGGGACAATCAGCCCCAGCATTTT. Translating it yields CASSLGRDNQPQHF.

The gene calls are TRBV12-3 or TRBV12-4 and TRBJ2-2; no reliable D call. Trimming removed 3 bases from V and 3 bases from J, with 5 bases in between. The CDR3 has 13 residues. This CDR3 reads CASSFTDTGELFF. The CDR3 nucleotides are TGTGCCAGCAGTTTCACAGACACCGGGGAGCTGTTTTTT.

The rearrangement joins TRBV7-6 to TRBJ2-2; 8 bases match TRBD2. Germline trimming cut 5 bases from V and 4 bases from J; bases unmatched to any gene: 9. Germline V CDR1 and CDR2: SGHVS, FNYEAQ. The CDR3 is 16 amino acids. The CDR3 region is CASSPRPAGGTGELFF. The CDR3 nucleotides are TGTGCCAGCAGCCCCCGCCCTGCGGGGGGCACCGGGGAGCTGTTTTTT.

This sequence joins TRBV28 and TRBJ2-2, with TRBD2 identical over 14 bases. The CDR3 extends over 18 amino acids. V dropped 2 bases and J dropped 5; count of bases not matched to a gene: 7. The germline gives CDR1 MDHEN, CDR2 SYDVKM. The CDR3 spells CASSLKGLAGVTTGELFF. In nucleotides, the CDR3 is TGTGCCAGCAGTTTAAAGGGACTAGCGGGGGTAACAACCGGGGAGCTGTTTTTT.

Regarding this clone: Relative to the germline gene, one junction end is altered; a read error may explain this. This chain's CDR3 is CASRIDSYSNQPQHF. In DNA form, the CDR3 reads TGTGCCAGTAGGATAGACAGTTATAGCAATCAGCCCCAGCATTTT. This sequence joins TRBV19 and TRBJ1-5; a weak D match, TRBD1 (5 bases). Germline V gives CDR1 LNHDA, CDR2 SQIVND (reference sequence). This CDR3 is built from 15 residues.